The rows below give T cell receptor beta chains drawn from one sample of a study of naive and memory T cell subsets. From the 5' RACE reads, TCRdb called clonotypes with MiXCR, one entry per CDR3 protein. Here the sample spans tens of thousands of distinct CDR3 sequences, roughly 25% being singletons. All receptors derive from a female donor in good health. Each CDR3 is given with its conserved first and last residue. The order of the fields is clone size, V gene, J gene, D gene, CDR3 protein, CDR3 DNA. The D gene is left open where the match is weak. Rows give clone size only sometimes, using once, few, many, or a class for an expanded clone.

few,TRBV6-6,TRBJ1-5,.,CASSDSRGHQPQHF,TGTGCCAGCAGTGACTCCAGGGGACATCAGCCCCAGCATTTT
many,TRBV7-2,TRBJ2-1,TRBD1,CASMRQGSVNEQFF,TGTGCCAGCATGCGACAGGGTTCTGTTAATGAGCAGTTCTTC
.,TRBV6-5,TRBJ1-6,.,CASSFQQYNSPLHF,TGTGCCAGCAGTTTTCAGCAGTATAATTCACCCCTCCACTTT
.,TRBV6-2/TRBV6-3,TRBJ2-3,.,CASSYQVDTQYF,TGTGCCAGCAGTTACCAGGTGGATACGCAGTATTTT
few,TRBV6-5,TRBJ2-5,.,CASSQEGLETQYF,TGTGCCAGCAGCCAGGAGGGGTTGGAGACCCAGTACTTC
few,TRBV10-2,TRBJ2-7,TRBD2,CASRGRAAYEQYF,TGCGCCAGCCGCGGGAGGGCCGCCTACGAGCAGTACTTC
.,TRBV29-1,TRBJ2-2,TRBD1,CSGMTGAGELFF,TGCAGCGGGATGACAGGGGCCGGGGAGCTGTTTTTT
.,TRBV20-1,TRBJ2-7,.,CSASNYRVNYEQYF,TGCAGTGCTAGCAACTACAGGGTGAACTACGAGCAGTACTTC
few,TRBV12-5,TRBJ1-5,.,CASGLVHQPQHF,TGTGCTAGTGGTTTGGTACACCAGCCCCAGCATTTT
many,TRBV29-1,TRBJ1-2,.,CSVDSYGYTF,TGCAGCGTCGACAGCTATGGCTACACCTTC
medium-sized,TRBV30,TRBJ2-1,TRBD2,CAWSVFTSGRNEQFF,TGTGCCTGGAGTGTTTTCACTAGCGGGAGGAATGAGCAGTTCTTC
.,TRBV10-3,TRBJ2-6,.,CAISEGFGGSGANVLTF,TGTGCCATCAGTGAGGGGTTCGGTGGCTCTGGGGCCAACGTCCTGACTTTC
.,TRBV27,TRBJ2-3,.,CASREGRGYGNTQYF,TGTGCCAGCAGAGAGGGGCGCGGGTACGGCAATACGCAGTATTTT
few,TRBV10-2,TRBJ1-1,.,CASHRGHEAFF,TGCGCCAGCCACCGGGGGCATGAAGCTTTCTTT
.,TRBV12-3/TRBV12-4,TRBJ2-7,TRBD2,CASSLLAGNYEQYF,TGTGCCAGCAGTTTACTAGCGGGGAACTACGAGCAGTACTTC
.,TRBV20-1,TRBJ2-3,.,CSARDPLGTDTQYF,TGCAGTGCTAGAGATCCCCTGGGAACAGATACGCAGTATTTT
.,TRBV5-1,TRBJ2-7,.,CASSGGRAGGNEQYF,TGCGCCAGCTCTGGGGGGAGAGCGGGTGGCAACGAGCAGTACTTC
few,TRBV7-2,TRBJ2-7,TRBD1,CASSSDRYEQYF,TGTGCCAGCAGCTCGGACAGGTACGAGCAGTACTTC
.,TRBV5-1,TRBJ1-6,TRBD1,CASSFGQVSPLHF,TGCGCCAGCAGCTTTGGACAGGTTTCACCCCTCCACTTT
few,TRBV5-6,TRBJ2-1,TRBD2,CASSSPGLAGGDEQFF,TGTGCCAGCAGCTCCCCGGGACTAGCGGGGGGGGATGAGCAGTTCTTC
few,TRBV6-4,TRBJ2-1,TRBD2,CASSRSGGDNEQFF,TGTGCCAGCAGTCGCAGCGGGGGGGACAATGAGCAGTTCTTC
medium-sized,TRBV4-3,TRBJ2-1,.,CASSLTRANEQFF,TGCGCCAGCAGCCTCACGCGGGCCAATGAGCAGTTCTTC
.,TRBV5-5,TRBJ1-5,.,CASSWTDSNQPQHF,TGTGCCAGCAGCTGGACAGATAGCAATCAGCCCCAGCATTTT
.,TRBV29-1,TRBJ2-5,.,CSVGVAGIQETQYF,TGCAGCGTTGGGGTTGCGGGGATCCAAGAGACCCAGTACTTC
.,TRBV6-2/TRBV6-3,TRBJ2-5,TRBD1,CASSYQGVQETQYF,TGTGCCAGCAGTTACCAGGGGGTTCAAGAGACCCAGTACTTC
few,TRBV5-8,TRBJ2-1,.,CASSSRDQYNEQFF,TGTGCCAGCAGCTCCCGGGACCAATACAATGAGCAGTTCTTC
few,TRBV27,TRBJ2-3,.,CASSRRQGLADTQYF,TGTGCCAGCAGTCGGCGTCAGGGGCTGGCAGATACGCAGTATTTT
few,TRBV10-3,TRBJ2-1,.,CATTDLSYNEQFF,TGTGCCACAACGGACCTTTCCTACAATGAGCAGTTCTTC
medium-sized,TRBV7-2,TRBJ2-1,TRBD2,CASSLGGGAKNEQFF,TGTGCCAGCAGCTTAGGCGGGGGGGCTAAAAATGAGCAGTTCTTC
medium-sized,TRBV6-2/TRBV6-3,TRBJ2-3,.,CASSQGRQVTDTQYF,TGTGCCAGCAGCCAAGGTAGACAGGTCACAGATACGCAGTATTTT
many,TRBV20-1,TRBJ2-5,.,CSASGVSVTETQYF,TGCAGTGCTTCGGGCGTATCTGTCACAGAGACCCAGTACTTC
once,TRBV12-3/TRBV12-4,TRBJ1-5,TRBD1,CASSLTSEGDRVHF,TGTGCCAGCAGTTTAACCTCTGAGGGAGACAGGGTACATTTT